This T cell receptor beta chain was captured in a study of shared clonotypes between healthy human individuals (dated by TCRdb to about 2020). Context from the whole study: Two women and three men aged 18 to 49 years were included in the cohort. For each donor, three plates each were used for CD4 naive and CD4 memory, two plates were used for CD8 naive, and one plate was used for CD8 memory. To estimate repertoire size and how much clonotypes are shared between individuals, the study performed deep sequencing of blood TCR repertoires from roughly five healthy adults. To increase sequencing depth and limit assay-specific biases, different laboratories used diverse techniques to prepare libraries and sequence TCR repertoires. Per donor, leukapheresis produced somewhere between about 0.94 and 10 billion PBMCs.

TCR CDR3 regions were amplified from genomic DNA by multiplex PCR using the deep immunoSEQ assay. Extracted genomic DNA from each cell subset was spread evenly across all wells of several immunoSEQ 96-well plates, with each plate serving as a replicate. Each replicate PCR for sorted subsets received 200 ng genomic DNA, equal to about 30,000 T cell genomes. Purified libraries were measured with a Qubit 3.0 fluorometer, size-checked on a Bioanalyzer 2100, and measured again with the KAPA Library Quantification kit. A separate single-read 150-cycle Illumina NextSeq 550 flow cell was used to sequence each immunoSEQ 96-well plate. As for the authors' bioinformatics: Because the immunoSEQ output included only junctional sequences and no quality scores, the filtering could not be the same as the filtering used for full-length reads. Sequences were annotated with PyIR, a Python wrapper for IgBLAST v1.9, using IMGT germline references to assign V/J genes and CDR3. Reads were filtered out if the reads had weak V/J assignments (E-value above 1e-6), no CDR3, stop codons, out-of-frame junctions, or ambiguous translated residues. V3J clonotypes were defined as sequences sharing the same inferred V gene, J gene, and CDR3 amino acid sequence. The percentage overlap between two repertoires was calculated by dividing the number of shared unique clonotypes by the size of the smaller repertoire. Three approaches were used to assess repertoire richness: RTK rarefaction, the Chao1 estimator, and Recon v2.1 estimates of unobserved clonotypes. OLGA was used to compute generation probabilities for all TCRbeta clonotypes that the gDNA method yielded from a handful of donors. The table comes from immuneACCESS by way of TCRdb, which keeps in-frame sequences with V and J called. Part of the clones is missing from these tables; in studies checked, under half for an unresolved V gene and the rest for unknown reasons. V, J and clone size derive from that table, while D and trimming were established from the DNA sequence. Within this sample are 660,000 or so clones, with roughly 96% of them counted one time only. Clones ranked in the top ten supply more than 0.085% of the sample.

The investigation overall reported the following: Based on pairwise subsampling, the degree of clonotype sharing among donors was expected to be affected by sequencing depth. Clonotypes shared by all four sorted-subset donors showed higher generation probabilities than non-shared clonotypes. Even with the large sequencing depth, rarefaction of the sorted-subset datasets indicated that sequencing was incomplete. Sampling was limited to blood, and TCR repertoires in tissue likely differ from TCR repertoires in blood. Larger estimated clonotype richness was generally found for naive subsets than for memory subsets. Around 5% of naive CD4, roughly 3.5% of naive CD8, around 2.3% of memory CD4, and about 0.4% of memory CD8 clonotypes were shared across a few donors. Because the study included a small number of donors, the genetic and exposure-history diversity represented was limited.

The CDR3, from cysteine to phenylalanine, totals 16 residues. The sequence is cut down to CDR3 DNA, 48 bases in frame from base 1. The germline V gene encodes CDR1 LGHNA and CDR2 YNFKEQ. CD8 naive samples were obtained by positive selection for CCR7 among CD45RO-negative cells, yielding a CD45RA+CCR7+ population from which TemRA cells were excluded. The donors were healthy, HIV-negative adults with no recently reported acute infections or vaccinations. Every donor was a Caucasian adult living in Nashville, Tennessee, USA. After blood collection by leukapheresis, PBMCs were isolated using Ficoll-Histopaque density gradient centrifugation and then cryopreserved in the vapor phase of liquid nitrogen. Analytical flow cytometry was used to check the purity and quantity of every magnetically sorted T cell population. Genomic DNA was isolated from every sorted fraction and measured by UV absorbance on a Nanodrop 2000c.

Points on this clone: Its binding antigen is unknown. Per-nucleotide qualities are absent, and no much larger clonotype sits a single base away.

The sequence came from a woman aged 25 to 45 in good health. The sample taken for sequencing was naive CD8+ T cells sorted from blood. Taken with the paper, the label for cell subset or site translates to: CD45RA+CCR7+. Recombination linked TRBV4-2 to TRBJ2-5; the D gene is perhaps TRBD2, on 6 matching bases. The DNA end lines up better with TRBJ2-7; the J call may be wrong. The nucleotide sequence reads TGTGCCAGCAGCCAAGAGGCAGGACTACCGATTCACGAGCAGTACTTC. It specifies CASSQEAGLPIHEQYF.